Listed here is a single T cell receptor beta chain. Its specificity is not known. The data are from a study of PD-1 blockade in classical Hodgkin lymphoma. TCRdb's copy holds only in-frame clones and misses some; the assay was immunoSEQ multiplex PCR. The data show some 58,000 clones, approximately 90% seen once. Every single patient, without exception, relapsed after autologous stem cell transplantation, and brentuximab vedotin exposure varied. When best responses were assessed, they were complete response, partial response or progressive disease. Germline loops: CDR1 SGHRS, CDR2 YFSETQ. The CDR3 extends over 17 amino acids. V shed 4 bases and J 4 bases; nucleotides not matched to a gene: 12. Notes on the study in general: Newly diagnosed patients were reported to start with lower TCR diversity than healthy donors. Complete responders had baseline diversity similar to newly diagnosed patients.

The sample was peripheral blood mononuclear cells (PBMCs), taken before the second cycle of nivolumab. The V call is TRBV5-1, the J call TRBJ2-5; 11 bases match TRBD1. The TCR originated in a human donor with classical Hodgkin lymphoma. Here the CDR3 reads CASSPTGTGGMRETQYF. CDR3 nucleotides: TGCGCCAGCAGCCCTACCGGGACAGGGGGGATGAGAGAGACCCAGTACTTC.